This entry concerns a single T cell receptor (beta chain). Its antigen is undetermined. Time point described: peripheral blood 6 weeks after treatment start. The sample belongs to a study of PD-L1 blockade in urothelial cancer. Study context: About nine tenths of the roughly 30 patients were men who had bladder-origin urothelial cancer. Patients' prior chemotherapy regimens numbered 0 to 3.

The germline V gene has CDR1 SGHRS and CDR2 YFSETQ. The CDR3 loop spans 15 amino acids. V shed 3 bases and J 3 bases; nucleotides not matched to a gene: 2. Spiked synthetic TCR analogs estimated absolute template abundance per PCR. Clones were read by immunoSEQ multiplex PCR, and TCRdb kept only the in-frame ones, dropping some. The repertoire consists of tens of thousands of clones, with roughly 90% occurring once and the leading ten covering around 10%. Findings and limits, study-wide: Below-median pretreatment blood TCR clonality was a predictor of better survival.

The sequence was obtained from a man aged 60-69 years with urothelial cancer. The rearrangement links TRBV5-1 to TRBJ2-5, with TRBD2 matching 13 bases. Source: PBMCs, taken around atezolizumab (anti-PD-L1) treatment. The CDR3 DNA reads TGCGCCAGCAGCTCAGGGACTAGCGGGAAAGAGACCCAGTACTTC. This gives the protein CASSSGTSGKETQYF.